This note documents a single T cell receptor beta chain sequence. These data are taken from a study of blood T cell repertoires in COVID-19. Overall study: Samples taken during acute and convalescent COVID-19 were collected in the United States, Italy and Spain. T cells, B-cell-depleted T cells, or PBMCs supplied cDNA or gDNA.

CDR1 and CDR2 from the germline V gene are ENHRY and SYGVKD. The CDR3 loop spans 16 amino acids. The V gene end was trimmed by 4 bases and the J gene end by 0 bases; junction bases not matched to a gene: 4. Per the authors' pipeline: By means of reference gene primer amplification, nucleated cell counts were estimated. Profiling relied on immunoSEQ multiplex PCR, and the TCRdb table lists in-frame clones only, not all of them. V and J calls and clone size are as listed in that table; D and trimming were resolved from the DNA. Among about 46,000 clones listed, around 80% were seen once. The clonotype originates from a man aged 60 to 75 with acute or convalescent COVID-19. Sequencing was done on a sample of peripheral blood. This chain uses TRBV10-3 with TRBJ1-3; TRBD1 matches at 9 bases. The DNA of the CDR3 is TGTGCCATCAGTGGGACAGGGGCTATCTCTGGAAACACCATATATTTT. Amino acids: CAISGTGAISGNTIYF.